Below are 13 T cell receptor beta chains sequenced from a single sample in a study of blood T cell repertoires in COVID-19. The repertoire was sequenced with immunoSEQ multiplex PCR; TCRdb's copy has only in-frame clones and lacks some. This sample has approximately 78,000 clones, with over 65% found just once. Specimen: peripheral blood. These receptors all stem from a woman of 80 years or more with acute or convalescent COVID-19.

The rearrangement joins TRBV5-1 to TRBJ1-6; TRBD1 matches at 7 bases. This CDR3 contains 15 residues. Germline loops: CDR1 SGHRS, CDR2 YFSETQ. V gave up 2 bases and J gave up 10 bases; unmatched junction bases: 9. CDR3 DNA sequence: TGCGCCAGCAGCTTAGGGGGGACAGAAGGATCACCCCTCCACTTT. Its protein is CASSLGGTEGSPLHF.

This clone appeared a single time. This sequence joins TRBV7-2 and TRBJ2-3, with a possible D match to TRBD2 (6 bases). Germline CDR1 is SGHTA and CDR2 is FQGNSA. CDR3 length: 16 amino acids. Trimming pared 5 bases from V and 4 bases from J, leaving 19 bases between. DNA of the CDR3: TGTGCCAGCAGCCAAGAGCGGGCCCGAGGGGCAGATACGCAGTATTTT. Encoded protein: CASSQERARGADTQYF.

The chain employs TRBV28 and TRBJ1-4; 7 bases fit TRBD1. In germline, CDR1 is MDHEN, CDR2 SYDVKM. CDR3 length: 18 amino acids. With 4 bases clipped from V and 4 bases from J, the junction kept 15 bases outside the gene matches. CDR3 region: CASSSGQASTYSNEKLFF. The DNA of the CDR3 is TGTGCCAGCAGTTCCGGACAGGCGAGCACTTATAGTAATGAAAAACTGTTTTTT.

The chain joins TRBV5-1 to TRBJ1-1, with a possible D match to TRBD1 (6 bases). Germline-derived CDR1 and CDR2 are SGHRS and YFSETQ. The CDR3 has 14 amino acids. Trimming pared 4 bases from V and 6 bases from J, leaving 16 bases between. CDR3 coding DNA: TGCGCCAGCAGCCCAGGGGCCCCCCTCTCTGAAGCTTTCTTT. Translation: CASSPGAPLSEAFF. The variable domain in full, completed from reference TRBV5-1 and TRBJ1-1, reads KAGVTQTPRYLIKTRGQQVTLSCSPISGHRSVSWYQQTPGQGLQFLFEYFSETQRNKGNFPGRFSGRQFSNSRSEMNVSTLELGDSALYLCASSPGAPLSEAFFGQGTRLTVV.

CDR3 loop: CASSESYRAYEQYF. The CDR3 nucleotides are TGTGCCAGCAGTGAAAGCTACAGGGCCTACGAGCAGTACTTC. The rearrangement joins TRBV2 to TRBJ2-7; TRBD1 might be the D (6 bases). Trimming pared 2 bases from V and 2 bases from J, leaving 10 bases between. Germline V gives CDR1 SNHLY, CDR2 FYNNEI. The CDR3 contains 14 residues.

The DNA of the CDR3 is TGTGCCAGCAGCCGGGATGAGGGCGAGCAGTACTTC. It translates to CASSRDEGEQYF. This chain links TRBV6-2 or TRBV6-3 with TRBJ2-7, with D possibly TRBD2 on 5 matching bases. V lost 6 bases, J lost 6 bases, and 12 bases lay in between. CDR3 length: 12 residues. The germline V gene has CDR1 MNHEY and CDR2 SVGEGT.

The genes are TRBV19 and TRBJ1-1; TRBD1 matches at 9 bases. The CDR3 covers 17 residues. From germline, CDR1 is LNHDA and CDR2 SQIVND (reference sequence). Unmatched junction bases numbered 15, after V lost 9 bases and J lost 1 base. This CDR3 reads CASDRGITTGTNTEAFF. CDR3 DNA: TGTGCCAGCGACAGGGGGATTACAACGGGCACGAACACTGAAGCTTTCTTT.

The V call is TRBV15, the J call TRBJ2-1; 11 bases align to TRBD2. The germline V gene encodes CDR1 LNHNV and CDR2 YYDKDF (reference sequence). The ends lost 0 bases at V and 6 bases at J; junction bases unmatched: 4. This CDR3 comprises 16 residues. The CDR3 region is CATSRDTGLAGNEQFF. Here the CDR3 DNA reads TGTGCCACCAGCAGAGATACAGGACTAGCGGGCAATGAGCAGTTCTTC.

The chain combines TRBV7-3 with TRBJ1-2; no clear D. Germline CDR1 and CDR2: SGHTA and FQGTGA. Trimming shortened V by 4 bases and J by 6 bases, and 12 bases separated the two germline ends. This CDR3 is built from 13 residues. Here the CDR3 DNA reads TGTGCCAGCAGCTCGGTCTCGGGGAATGGCTACACCTTC. Translated: CASSSVSGNGYTF. The complete variable domain, with remaining parts taken from reference TRBV7-3 and TRBJ1-2, reads GAGVSQTPSNKVTEKGKYVELRCDPISGHTALYWYRQSLGQGPEFLIYFQGTGAADDSGLPNDRFFAVRPEGSVSTLKIQRTERGDSAVYLCASSSVSGNGYTFGSGTRLTVV.

This clone was counted only a few times. The chain uses TRBV7-9 and TRBJ2-5; a weak D match, TRBD2 (6 bases). Trimming stripped 8 bases from V and 1 base from J, with 17 bases between. The V gene's germline CDR1 is SEHNR and CDR2 FQNEAQ (reference sequence). The CDR3 totals 15 residues. As DNA, the CDR3 is TGTGCCAGCGTCCTAGGAGGGGCCCTCCAAGAGACCCAGTACTTC. It specifies CASVLGGALQETQYF.

The V gene is TRBV3-1 (or the pseudogene TRBV3-2), the J gene TRBJ2-3; D gene unclear. Germline V lookup: CDR1 LGHDT, CDR2 YNNKEL (reference sequence). The CDR3 consists of 15 residues. V shed 2 bases and J shed 14 bases, with 23 bases lying between them. The CDR3 DNA reads TGTGCCAGCAGCCAAATTAGTACCGTCGATTCCCTCTTGTATTTT. Amino acid sequence: CASSQISTVDSLLYF.

The rearrangement links TRBV7-2 to TRBJ2-3, with D unclear. This CDR3 comprises 15 residues. CDR1 is SGHTA, CDR2 FQGNSA, per germline. Trimming took 7 bases from V and 1 from J, leaving 15 bases between them. The CDR3 protein is CASILRNSRTDTQYF. Written as DNA, the CDR3 is TGTGCCAGCATCCTTAGGAACAGCCGCACAGATACGCAGTATTTT. The full variable domain, rest sourced from reference TRBV7-2 and TRBJ2-3, is GAGVSQSPSNKVTEKGKDVELRCDPISGHTALYWYRQSLGQGLEFLIYFQGNSAPDKSGLPSDRFSAERTGGSVSTLTIQRTQQEDSAVYLCASILRNSRTDTQYFGPGTRLTVL.

This sequence joins TRBV19 and TRBJ1-4; D not certain. V lost 5 bases and J 0 bases, leaving 10 bases between the germline ends. The CDR3 runs to 15 residues. Per the germline V gene, CDR1 is LNHDA and CDR2 is SQIVND (reference sequence). As DNA, the CDR3 is TGTGCCAGTAGTGCCTACGGGTCAACTAATGAAAAACTGTTTTTT. Translation gives CASSAYGSTNEKLFF.